Listed below are T cell receptor beta chains from one sample, sequenced in a study of blood T cell repertoires in COVID-19. Repertoires were generated with immunoSEQ multiplex PCR, while TCRdb's copy carries only in-frame clones and drops some. The sample yields approximately 210,000 clones, about four fifths seen once. The sample consisted of peripheral blood. These receptors all come from a woman in her forties or fifties with acute or convalescent COVID-19. Both conserved end residues are part of each CDR3. A D gene is named only where the DNA matches it firmly. Size values are once, few and many counts, or a class for expanded clones, and some rows have none.

>-|TRBD1|TRBV7-2|TRBJ2-7
TGTGCCAGCAGCTTTCCACAGGGGAGCGAGCAGTACTTC
CASSFPQGSEQYF
>-|-|TRBV6-6|TRBJ2-5
TGTGCCAGCAGTTACGCCAGGGAGGTCCCTAGGGAGACCCAGTACTTC
CASSYAREVPRETQYF
>-|-|TRBV19|TRBJ2-1
TGTGCCAGTAGTGGGCAGGCTCGGGGCAATGAGCAGTTCTTC
CASSGQARGNEQFF
>few|TRBD2|TRBV7-9|TRBJ2-3
TGTGCCAGCAGCATTAGCGGGAGGGCCACCGATACGCAGTATTTT
CASSISGRATDTQYF
>-|TRBD1|TRBV3-1/TRBV3-2|TRBJ1-4
TGTGCCAGCAGCGCCCGACAGGGGTCGGCTGAAAAACTGTTTTTT
CASSARQGSAEKLFF
>-|-|TRBV4-1|TRBJ2-7
TGCGCCAGCAGCCAAGGTGGCCAGTACGAGCAGTACTTC
CASSQGGQYEQYF
>-|TRBD2|TRBV7-6|TRBJ2-7
TGTGCCAGCAGCTTAGCGCTCAGCGGGAGTCGGGACGAGCAGTACTTC
CASSLALSGSRDEQYF
>-|TRBD1|TRBV11-3|TRBJ2-7
TGTGCCAGCAGCCAATACGGACAGGGCTACGAGCAGTACTTC
CASSQYGQGYEQYF
>-|-|TRBV19|TRBJ2-1
TGTGCCAGTAGTATACGGAGCGGACCTTCCTACAATGAGCAGTTCTTC
CASSIRSGPSYNEQFF
>-|TRBD2|TRBV15|TRBJ2-1
TGTGCCACCAGCAGAGCCCCCCGGACTAGCCGCTCCTACAATGAGCAGTTCTTC
CATSRAPRTSRSYNEQFF
>-|-|TRBV7-3|TRBJ1-2
TGTGCCAGCAGCTTATCCGCGGCGGGGGCCGGGGGCTACACCTTC
CASSLSAAGAGGYTF
>once|-|TRBV5-4|TRBJ1-5
TGTGCCAGCAGCTTGGGTCGAGAGCAGCCCCAGCATTTT
CASSLGREQPQHF
>-|TRBD1|TRBV28|TRBJ2-7
TGTGCCAGCAGTGGAATTACAGGGGGCTCGAACTACGAGCAGTACTTC
CASSGITGGSNYEQYF
>-|-|TRBV6-5|TRBJ2-2
TGTGCCAGCAGTTCGAGGACTAACACCGGGGAGCTGTTTTTT
CASSSRTNTGELFF
>-|TRBD1|TRBV24-1|TRBJ2-2
TGTGCCACCAGGAAGGGACAGGGGAGTACCGGGGAGCTGTTTTTT
CATRKGQGSTGELFF
>-|TRBD1|TRBV9|TRBJ2-5
TGTGCCAGCAGCTCAGAGCAGGGGGCGGGAGAGACCCAGTACTTC
CASSSEQGAGETQYF
>-|-|TRBV4-1|TRBJ1-1
TGCGCCAGCAGCGGAGGATGGGAGCCGAACACTGAAGCTTTCTTT
CASSGGWEPNTEAFF
>-|TRBD1|TRBV5-5|TRBJ1-2
TGTGCCAGCGGAAGACAGGGGGCAAGTAGGAACTATGGCTACACCTTC
CASGRQGASRNYGYTF
>-|-|TRBV9|TRBJ1-1
TGTGCCAGCAGCGTAGGAGGCAGCTACACTGAAGCTTTCTTT
CASSVGGSYTEAFF
>-|-|TRBV9|TRBJ2-1
TGTGCCAGCAGCGTAGAAGCTTTCGCCGGCAATGAGCAGTTCTTC
CASSVEAFAGNEQFF
>-|-|TRBV18|TRBJ2-5
TGTGCCAGCTCACTAAGGACAAAGGAGGAGACCCAGTACTTC
CASSLRTKEETQYF
>-|-|TRBV5-6|TRBJ1-1
TGTGCCAGCAGCTTCTCGCGAAAGAACACTGAAGCTTTCTTT
CASSFSRKNTEAFF
>-|TRBD2|TRBV27|TRBJ2-3
TGTGCCAGCACTCCGGGACTAGCGGGTCTCTGGGAAGATACGCAGTATTTT
CASTPGLAGLWEDTQYF
>once|TRBD1|TRBV28|TRBJ1-5
TGTGCCAGCAGTCGCAGGACAGGGCTGGAGGATCAGCCCCAGCATTTT
CASSRRTGLEDQPQHF
>-|-|TRBV19|TRBJ1-5
TGTGCCAGTAGTGTCTCTTTGGGAGGACATCAGCCCCAGCATTTT
CASSVSLGGHQPQHF